One and the same sample provided the 16 T cell receptor beta chains below, sequenced in a study of PD-L1 blockade in urothelial cancer. Measured with immunoSEQ multiplex PCR; TCRdb has only the in-frame clones, and not every one. This table holds 35,000 to 50,000 clones, 70% to 90% found once. Sequenced material: PBMCs, taken around atezolizumab (anti-PD-L1) treatment. Source of these receptors: a woman between 55 and 75 years old with urothelial cancer.

The V call is TRBV11-1, the J call TRBJ1-1; 7 bases align to TRBD1. CDR1 and CDR2 from the germline V gene are SGHAT and FQDESV (reference sequence). V trimming: 5 bases; J trimming: 0 bases; junction bases outside the gene matches: 9. The CDR3 has 16 amino acids. In DNA form, the CDR3 reads TGTGCCAGCAGCCCCTTCCCGGGACAGCTGAACACTGAAGCTTTCTTT. It translates to CASSPFPGQLNTEAFF. The full variable domain, its missing parts supplied by reference TRBV11-1 and TRBJ1-1, is EAEVAQSPRYKITEKSQAVAFWCDPISGHATLYWYRQILGQGPELLVQFQDESVVDDSQLPKDRFSAERLKGVDSTLKIQPAELGDSAMYLCASSPFPGQLNTEAFFGQGTRLTVV.

The table lists this clone with a few counts. This chain uses TRBV27 with TRBJ2-3, with a tentative D call TRBD1 (5 bases). Germline CDR1 MNHEY, CDR2 SMNVEV (reference sequence). The length of the CDR3 is 13 residues. Trimming stripped 5 bases from V and 6 bases from J, with 12 bases between. CDR3 in DNA: TGTGCCAGCAGTCGGGCAGGGATTGATACGCAGTATTTT. Translated, it gives CASSRAGIDTQYF.

This chain joins TRBV5-1 and TRBJ2-7; a weak D match, TRBD1 (8 bases). V lost 4 bases and J lost 5, with 16 bases in between. The V gene's germline CDR1 is SGHRS and CDR2 YFSETQ. The CDR3 has 14 residues. Here the CDR3 reads CASSLQGGFDEQYF. In DNA, the CDR3 is TGCGCCAGCAGCCTACAGGGGGGGTTTGACGAGCAGTACTTC.

The chain joins TRBV7-8 to TRBJ1-2; weak D call: TRBD1 (6 bases). CDR3 length: 15 amino acids. Per germline, CDR1 SGHVS and CDR2 FQNEAQ. The V end was cut by 5 bases, the J end by 4 bases, with 17 bases between. The CDR3 DNA reads as TGTGCCAGCAGCCTACAGGGTCCTTCCCCCTATGGCTACACCTTC. It yields the protein CASSLQGPSPYGYTF.

V usage is TRBV10-2 and J usage is TRBJ1-5, with 7 bases fitting TRBD1. The junction had 8 bases not matched to a gene; V was cut back by 5 bases and J by 4 bases. The CDR3 runs to 15 residues. In germline, CDR1 is WSHSY, CDR2 SAAADI. CDR3 in amino acids: CASSPDREGNQPQHF. The CDR3 DNA is TGCGCCAGCAGTCCCGACAGGGAAGGAAATCAGCCCCAGCATTTT.

The rearrangement uses TRBV5-1 and TRBJ2-6, with TRBD1 identical over 7 bases. The CDR3 totals 17 residues. Per the germline V gene, CDR1 is SGHRS and CDR2 is YFSETQ. The junction had 5 bases not matched to a gene; V was cut back by 0 bases and J by 2 bases. The CDR3 sequence: CASSLEGARTGANVLTF. CDR3 DNA sequence: TGCGCCAGCAGCTTGGAGGGGGCCCGGACTGGGGCCAACGTCCTGACTTTC.

This clone was counted once. The CDR3 is CASSLATGTAEAFF. The DNA of the CDR3 is TGTGCCAGCAGCTTGGCGACAGGGACCGCTGAAGCTTTCTTT. The chain couples TRBV5-4 to TRBJ1-1, with 7 bases lining up with TRBD1. V shed 0 bases and J 6 bases; nucleotides not matched to a gene: 5. The V gene's germline CDR1 is SGHNT and CDR2 YYREEE (reference sequence). There are 14 residues in the CDR3.

J is TRBJ2-7 and V is TRBV7-2, with D unclear. Germline V lookup: CDR1 SGHTA, CDR2 FQGNSA. The V and J ends lost 4 bases and 2 bases respectively, with 3 bases between them. The CDR3 is made up of 11 amino acids. The DNA of the CDR3 is TGTGCCAGCAGCTCCACCTACGAGCAGTACTTC. This codes for CASSSTYEQYF.

The V gene is TRBV7-2, the J gene TRBJ2-1; D might be TRBD1 (5 bases). CDR3 size: 15 residues. The germline CDR1 and CDR2 sequences are SGHTA and FQGNSA. V lost 1 base to trimming and J lost 2 bases, with 9 bases between them. The CDR3 DNA is TGTGCCAGCAGCTTAGGGGTGGGGCCCTACAATGAGCAGTTCTTC. Translation: CASSLGVGPYNEQFF.

The chain employs TRBV18 and TRBJ1-4; TRBD1 agrees at 8 bases. Germline V gives CDR1 KGHSH, CDR2 LQKENI. The CDR3 consists of 17 residues. The trim removed 3 bases at V and 0 bases at J, leaving 6 bases unmatched. CDR3 sequence: CASSPGDRGATNEKLFF. In DNA, the CDR3 is TGTGCCAGCTCACCGGGCGACAGGGGTGCAACTAATGAAAAACTGTTTTTT.

The chain carries TRBV7-3 and TRBJ1-2; 8 positions match TRBD1. Germline V gene sequence: CDR1 SGHTA, CDR2 FQGTGA. V was pared by 6 bases and J by 6 bases, with 6 bases of the junction left unmatched. The CDR3 has 13 residues. The CDR3 nucleotides are TGTGCCAGCAGTACCCAACAGGGGGATGGCTACACCTTC. This gives the protein CASSTQQGDGYTF.

The genes are TRBV13 and TRBJ2-1; TRBD1 is a possible D gene (6 bases). This CDR3 is 12 amino acids long. CDR1 and CDR2 from the germline V gene are PRHDT and FYEKMQ (reference sequence). V was cut by 5 bases and J by 7 bases, with 9 bases left in between. CDR3 sequence reads: CASSTGFNEQFF. Written as DNA, the CDR3 is TGTGCCAGCAGCACAGGGTTTAATGAGCAGTTCTTC. Full variable domain (outside the CDR3, taken from reference TRBV13 and TRBJ2-1): AAGVIQSPRHLIKEKRETATLKCYPIPRHDTVYWYQQGPGQDPQFLISFYEKMQSDKGSIPDRFSAQQFSDYHSELNMSSLELGDSALYFCASSTGFNEQFFGPGTRLTVL.

The table lists this clone with a few counts. This chain connects TRBV11-2 to TRBJ1-1, with no clear D. The V gene's germline CDR1 is SGHAT and CDR2 FQNNGV. This CDR3 region has 14 residues. The ends were cut back, 2 bases at V and 4 bases at J, with 11 bases in the middle. CDR3 sequence (DNA): TGTGCCAGCAGCTTAACCGAAGCAGGCACTGAAGCTTTCTTT. It encodes CASSLTEAGTEAFF.

In this sample, this clone turned up a few times. This chain connects TRBV27 to TRBJ2-2; TRBD2 matches 8 bases. This CDR3 comprises 15 residues. Germline CDR1 and CDR2: MNHEY and SMNVEV (reference sequence). The V and J ends lost 1 base and 6 bases, in that order; junction bases with no gene match: 4. This CDR3 reads CASSLYGGAAGELFF. The CDR3 region has the DNA TGTGCCAGCAGTTTATACGGGGGGGCGGCCGGGGAGCTGTTTTTT.

The genes are TRBV27 and TRBJ2-1; 7 nucleotides match TRBD2. The length of the CDR3 is 15 residues. Trimming took 5 bases from V and 7 from J; bases not matched to a gene: 11. Germline-derived CDR1 and CDR2 are MNHEY and SMNVEV (reference sequence). CDR3 sequence reads: CASSDLGGRLNEQFF. The CDR3 nucleotides read TGTGCCAGCAGTGACTTGGGCGGGAGATTGAATGAGCAGTTCTTC.

This chain links TRBV19 with TRBJ2-2; TRBD2 aligns across 8 bases. CDR3 length: 14 residues. CDR1 is LNHDA, CDR2 SQIVND, per germline (reference sequence). Germline trimming cut 9 bases from V and 1 base from J; bases unmatched to any gene: 4. The CDR3 bases are TGTGCCAGCTGGGCGGGGGGGAACACCGGGGAGCTGTTTTTT. It specifies CASWAGGNTGELFF.